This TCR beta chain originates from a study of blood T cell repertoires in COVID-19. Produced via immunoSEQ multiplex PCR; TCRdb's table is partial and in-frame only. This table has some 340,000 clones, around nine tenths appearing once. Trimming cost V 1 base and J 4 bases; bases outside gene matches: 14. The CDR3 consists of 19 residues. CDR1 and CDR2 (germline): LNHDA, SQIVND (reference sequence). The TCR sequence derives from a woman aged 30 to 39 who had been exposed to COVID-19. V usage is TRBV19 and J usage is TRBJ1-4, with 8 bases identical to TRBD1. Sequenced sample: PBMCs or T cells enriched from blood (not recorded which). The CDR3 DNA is TGTGCCAGTAGTATAGGAGGACAGGGCGGATTTAGGCTTAATGAAAAACTGTTTTTT. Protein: CASSIGGQGGFRLNEKLFF.